This T cell receptor (beta chain) was captured by sequencing in a study of cytomegalovirus exposure and HLA in healthy donors. Findings and caveats of the study: Most sequenced TCRs were rare (though some public TCRs occurred in many donors). Cytomegalovirus status was reportedly diagnosed by the classifier with high sensitivity and specificity.

The primer mix had 60 Vbeta and 13 Jbeta primers. Sequenced by immunoSEQ multiplex PCR; TCRdb stores in-frame clones only, minus some. The table includes some 150,000 clones, 65% to 80% detected once. As to this clone: No antigen is known for it.

This CDR3 spans 14 amino acids. From germline, CDR1 is SGHNT and CDR2 YYREEE (reference sequence). J was trimmed by 4 bases and V by 1 base; bases with no gene match: 3. The TCR sequence derives from a man aged 35 to 55 in good health and CMV-seronegative. The V and J genes are TRBV5-4 and TRBJ2-5, with TRBD1 identical over 8 bases. Sample: PBMCs. The DNA for the CDR3 is TGTGCCAGCAGCTTGAGGACAGGGTCAGAGACCCAGTACTTC. It is translated as CASSLRTGSETQYF.